This T cell receptor beta chain was observed in a study of spatial heterogeneity in lung cancer. Study information: Unique TCR and UMI combinations averaged more than ten appearances each in raw reads.

In this sample, this clonotype turned up a few times. Time point reported: blood at routine non-recurrence follow-up after resection. From tumor, nontumor lung or frozen PBMC, whole RNA was taken unsorted for sequencing. In the library, each TCR cDNA molecule bore its own unique molecular identifier. One entry per CDR3 protein, called by TCRdb with MiXCR from the 5' RACE reads. Among roughly 120,000 distinct CDR3 sequences listed, 12% were seen once. CDR1 and CDR2 (germline): SGHRS, YFSETQ. V dropped 3 bases and J dropped 9; count of bases not matched to a gene: 15. The CDR3 loop spans 16 amino acids. This sequence originates from a male donor with early-stage non-small cell lung cancer. The sample in question was PBMCs, obtained at follow-up. The J gene is TRBJ2-1, the V gene TRBV5-1, with 7 bases that match TRBD1. In DNA form, the CDR3 reads TGCGCCAGCAGCTGGGTGGGGGACAGCTCTACAGGTGAGCAGTTCTTC. Translation: CASSWVGDSSTGEQFF.